A single sample gave rise to the 15 T cell receptor beta chains below, sequenced in a study of CD8 T cells in ankylosing spondylitis. Study results and limitations: A TCR beta motif of seven or eight highly homologous variants appeared characteristic of ankylosing spondylitis blood.

TCRdb reprocessed the 5' RACE reads via MiXCR and lists one record per CDR3 protein. In the table there are around 490,000 distinct CDR3 sequences, roughly 5% of which are singletons. These receptors lack a known antigen. Material: blood, either unsorted or a sorted T cell fraction (not recorded which). These receptors originate from a male donor with ankylosing spondylitis.

This clonotype showed up many times. The genes are TRBV20-1 and TRBJ2-7; D gene unclear. Trimming stripped 5 bases from V and 0 bases from J, with 14 bases between. Germline V gene sequence: CDR1 DFQATT, CDR2 SNEGSKA (reference sequence). The CDR3 totals 14 residues. The CDR3, as DNA: TGCAGTGCTCACAACGCTGAGAGCTCCTACGAGCAGTACTTC. Protein: CSAHNAESSYEQYF.

This clonotype was counted ten times or more. The junction departs from the called germline gene at one end, perhaps through a read error. V gene TRBV20-1 combines with J gene TRBJ1-2, with 7 bases that match TRBD1. The CDR3 spans 13 residues. CDR1 is DFQATT, CDR2 SNEGSKA, per germline (reference sequence). Here the CDR3 DNA reads TGCAGTGCTAAGGCAGGGGGGGGCTATGGCTACACCTTT. It yields the protein CSAKAGGGYGYTF.

This clonotype was observed at least ten times. The chain is built from TRBV12-3 or TRBV12-4 and TRBJ2-1; 13 bases are a match to TRBD2. The V and J ends lost 1 base and 0 bases, in that order; junction bases with no gene match: 0. CDR3 size: 17 residues. The CDR3 protein is CASSLGTSGSSYNEQFF. CDR3 DNA sequence: TGTGCCAGCAGTTTAGGGACTAGCGGGAGCTCCTACAATGAGCAGTTCTTC.

This clonotype was recorded many times. The chain links TRBV4-3 to TRBJ2-1, with TRBD2 identical over 7 bases. This CDR3 region has 15 residues. CDR1 is LGHNA, CDR2 YSLEER, per germline. The V gene end was trimmed by 4 bases and the J gene end by 3 bases; junction bases not matched to a gene: 6. CDR3 residues: CASSLSGRNYNEQFF. In DNA, the CDR3 is TGCGCCAGCAGCCTTAGCGGGCGAAACTACAATGAGCAGTTCTTC.

This clonotype was counted many times. The J gene is TRBJ2-7, the V gene TRBV7-8; 7 bases are shared with TRBD1. Germline V gene sequence: CDR1 SGHVS, CDR2 FQNEAQ. The length of the CDR3 is 15 residues. V lost 5 bases to trimming and J lost 0 bases; unmatched junction nucleotides: 7. The CDR3 loop is CASSPGQTSSYEQYF. In DNA, the CDR3 is TGTGCCAGCAGCCCGGGACAGACCAGCTCCTACGAGCAGTACTTC. The full variable domain, in which reference TRBV7-8 and TRBJ2-7 provide the parts outside the CDR3, is GAGVSQSPRYKVAKRGQDVALRCDPISGHVSLFWYQQALGQGPEFLTYFQNEAQLDKSGLPSDRFFAERPEGSVSTLKIQRTQQEDSAVYLCASSPGQTSSYEQYFGPGTRLTVT.

This chain joins TRBV14 and TRBJ2-1; D is unresolved. This CDR3 spans 15 amino acids. Germline V gene data show CDR1 as SGHDN and CDR2 as FVKESK. Trimming removed 4 bases from V and 3 bases from J, with 13 bases in between. CDR3 loop: CASSPPLTIYNEQFF. In nucleotides, the CDR3 is TGTGCCAGCAGCCCTCCCTTGACCATCTACAATGAGCAGTTCTTC.

This clonotype was detected ten times or more. The V gene is TRBV11-2, the J gene TRBJ1-6; perhaps TRBD1 as D (6 bases). Trimming removed 6 bases at V and 5 bases at J, with 8 bases between. This CDR3 is built from 13 residues. Germline CDR1 SGHAT, CDR2 FQNNGV. This CDR3 reads CASRNRDNSPLHF. DNA for the CDR3: TGTGCCAGCAGGAACAGGGATAATTCACCCCTCCACTTT. The complete variable domain, with remaining parts taken from reference TRBV11-2 and TRBJ1-6, reads EAGVAQSPRYKIIEKRQSVAFWCNPISGHATLYWYQQILGQGPKLLIQFQNNGVVDDSQLPKDRFSAERLKGVDSTLKIQPAKLEDSAVYLCASRNRDNSPLHFGNGTRLTVT.

This clonotype was picked up many times. The chain has TRBV29-1 and TRBJ2-6, with D unclear. The CDR3 runs 13 residues. With 4 bases removed from V and 3 bases from J, the gap between germline ends came to 7 bases. Germline loops: CDR1 SQVTM, CDR2 ANQGSEA. The CDR3 sequence is CSVAEVGANVLTF. The CDR3 DNA follows: TGCAGCGTTGCTGAGGTTGGGGCCAACGTCCTGACTTTC.

This clonotype was found a few times. This sequence joins TRBV3-1 and TRBJ2-3; 10 bases are shared with TRBD2. Germline CDR1 LGHDT, CDR2 YNNKEL (reference sequence). There are 15 residues in the CDR3. V shed 4 bases, J shed 2 bases, and the junction held 3 bases outside the gene matches. The chain's CDR3 is CASSPSGRDTDTQYF. The CDR3, as DNA: TGTGCCAGCAGCCCCAGCGGGAGGGACACAGATACGCAGTATTTT.

This clonotype has ten or more counts. The chain joins TRBV6-2 or TRBV6-3 to TRBJ1-1; perhaps TRBD1 as D (5 bases). The CDR3 length is 16 residues. Per the germline V gene, CDR1 is MNHEY and CDR2 is SVGEGT. V was pared by 4 bases and J by 0 bases, with 15 bases between. The CDR3 region is CASSWGRRDMNTEAFF. The CDR3 DNA reads as TGTGCCAGCAGTTGGGGACGAAGGGATATGAACACTGAAGCTTTCTTT.

This clonotype was detected ten times or more. The chain joins TRBV28 to TRBJ2-7, with D unresolved. The ends were cut back, 6 bases at V and 7 bases at J, with 19 bases in the middle. The V gene's germline CDR1 is MDHEN and CDR2 SYDVKM. The CDR3 is 14 amino acids. As DNA, the CDR3 is TGTGCCAGCAGCCATCGGCCCCCCCCCCGGGAGCAGTACTTC. This codes for CASSHRPPPREQYF.

The chain recombines TRBV7-2 with TRBJ1-5; TRBD1 aligns across 7 bases. The germline V gene has CDR1 SGHTA and CDR2 FQGNSA. With V trimmed by 4 bases and J by 4 bases, 10 bases remained unmatched. This CDR3 is built from 16 residues. Here the CDR3 DNA reads TGTGCCAGCAGCTCCCAGGGGGGCGTATTGAATCAGCCCCAGCATTTT. Translated: CASSSQGGVLNQPQHF.

This clonotype appeared many times. The chain combines TRBV9 with TRBJ2-2; no clear D. There are 14 residues in the CDR3. V dropped 7 bases and J dropped 0 bases, with 10 bases sitting between them. In germline, CDR1 is SGDLS, CDR2 YYNGEE. In nucleotides, the CDR3 is TGTGCCAGCGCAGCCCCAACGAACACCGGGGAGCTGTTTTTT. Translated: CASAAPTNTGELFF.

The chain joins TRBV18 to TRBJ2-3; perhaps TRBD1 as D (5 bases). Per germline, CDR1 KGHSH and CDR2 LQKENI. The CDR3 is 16 amino acids. The V end lost 0 bases, the J end lost 2 bases, and 12 bases lay between the germline ends. As DNA, the CDR3 is TGTGCCAGCTCACCACCGGTTCAGGGTATCACAGATACGCAGTATTTT. Its protein is CASSPPVQGITDTQYF. The full variable domain, completed using reference TRBV18 and TRBJ2-3, is NAGVMQNPRHLVRRRGQEARLRCSPMKGHSHVYWYRQLPEEGLKFMVYLQKENIIDESGMPKERFSAEFPKEGPSILRIQQVVRGDSAAYFCASSPPVQGITDTQYFGPGTRLTVL.

The rearrangement joins TRBV20-1 to TRBJ1-1; tentative D call: TRBD1 (5 bases). The CDR3 contains 14 residues. V dropped 0 bases and J dropped 1 base, with 9 bases sitting between them. Per the germline V gene, CDR1 is DFQATT and CDR2 is SNEGSKA (reference sequence). CDR3 nucleotide sequence: TGCAGTGCTAGAGATCTGGGGCCGAACACTGAAGCTTTCTTT. Amino acids: CSARDLGPNTEAFF.